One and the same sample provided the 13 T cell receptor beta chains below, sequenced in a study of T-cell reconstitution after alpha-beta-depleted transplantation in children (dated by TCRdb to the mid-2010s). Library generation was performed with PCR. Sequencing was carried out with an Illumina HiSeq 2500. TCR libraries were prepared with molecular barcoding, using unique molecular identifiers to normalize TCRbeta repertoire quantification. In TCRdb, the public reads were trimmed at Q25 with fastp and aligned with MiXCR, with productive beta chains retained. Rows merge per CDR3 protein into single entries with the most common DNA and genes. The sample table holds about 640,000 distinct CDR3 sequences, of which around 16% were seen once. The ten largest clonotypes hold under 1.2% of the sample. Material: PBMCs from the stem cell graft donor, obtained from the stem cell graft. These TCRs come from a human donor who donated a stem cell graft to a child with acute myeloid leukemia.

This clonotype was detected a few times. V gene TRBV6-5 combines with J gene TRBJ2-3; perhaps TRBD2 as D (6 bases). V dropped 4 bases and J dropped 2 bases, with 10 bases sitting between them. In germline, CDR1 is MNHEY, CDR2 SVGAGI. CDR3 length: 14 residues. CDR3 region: CASSFLGLTDTQYF. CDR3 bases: TGTGCCAGCAGTTTCCTGGGACTCACAGATACGCAGTATTTT.

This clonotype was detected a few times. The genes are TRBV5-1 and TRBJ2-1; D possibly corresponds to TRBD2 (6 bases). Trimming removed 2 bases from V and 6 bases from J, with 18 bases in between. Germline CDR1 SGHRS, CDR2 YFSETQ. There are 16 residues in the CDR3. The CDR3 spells CASSFRPAGTANEQFF. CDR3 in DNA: TGCGCCAGCAGCTTCCGCCCTGCGGGGACGGCCAATGAGCAGTTCTTC.

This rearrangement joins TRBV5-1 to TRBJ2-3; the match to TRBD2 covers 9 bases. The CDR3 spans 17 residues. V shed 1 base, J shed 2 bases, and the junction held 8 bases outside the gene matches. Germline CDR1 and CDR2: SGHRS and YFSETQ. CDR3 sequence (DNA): TGCGCCAGCAGCTTGTTCGAAGCGGGGGGTCTCACAGATACGCAGTATTTT. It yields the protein CASSLFEAGGLTDTQYF.

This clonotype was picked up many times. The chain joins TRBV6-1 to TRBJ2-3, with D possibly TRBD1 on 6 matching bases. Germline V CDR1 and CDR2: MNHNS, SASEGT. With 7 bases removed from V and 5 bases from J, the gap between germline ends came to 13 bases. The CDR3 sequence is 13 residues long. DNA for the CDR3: TGTGCCAGCACCAGGGGCGTTGGAGATACGCAGTATTTT. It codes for CASTRGVGDTQYF.

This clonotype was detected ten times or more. DNA of the CDR3: TGTGCCAGCAGCCCCGGACCCTACCGTAGGGGGGAGGCCAAAAACATTCAGTACTTC. This encodes CASSPGPYRRGEAKNIQYF. The J gene is TRBJ2-4, the V gene TRBV11-2, with D perhaps assigned TRBD1 or TRBD2 (6 bases each). In germline, CDR1 is SGHAT, CDR2 FQNNGV. Trimming removed 5 bases from V and 1 base from J, with 24 bases in between. There are 19 residues in the CDR3.

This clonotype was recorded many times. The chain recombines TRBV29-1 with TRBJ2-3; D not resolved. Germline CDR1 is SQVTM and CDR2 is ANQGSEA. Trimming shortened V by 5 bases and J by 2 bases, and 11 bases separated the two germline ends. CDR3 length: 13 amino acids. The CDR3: CSVFLLNTDTQYF. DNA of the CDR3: TGCAGCGTTTTTTTACTGAACACAGATACGCAGTATTTT.

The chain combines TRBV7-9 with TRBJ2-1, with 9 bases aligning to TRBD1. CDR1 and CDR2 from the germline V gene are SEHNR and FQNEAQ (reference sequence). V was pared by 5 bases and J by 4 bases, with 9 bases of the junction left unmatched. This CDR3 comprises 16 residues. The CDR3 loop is CASSGVGTGWYNEQFF. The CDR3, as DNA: TGTGCCAGCAGCGGGGTCGGGACAGGGTGGTACAATGAGCAGTTCTTC.

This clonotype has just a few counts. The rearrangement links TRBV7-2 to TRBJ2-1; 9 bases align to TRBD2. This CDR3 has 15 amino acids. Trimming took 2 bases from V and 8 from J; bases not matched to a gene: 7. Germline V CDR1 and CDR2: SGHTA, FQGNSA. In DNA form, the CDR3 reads TGTGCCAGCAGCTTATGGGGCGGGGGGGCCGATGAGCAGTTCTTC. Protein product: CASSLWGGGADEQFF. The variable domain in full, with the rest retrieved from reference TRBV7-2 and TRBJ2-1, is GAGVSQSPSNKVTEKGKDVELRCDPISGHTALYWYRQSLGQGLEFLIYFQGNSAPDKSGLPSDRFSAERTGGSVSTLTIQRTQQEDSAVYLCASSLWGGGADEQFFGPGTRLTVL.

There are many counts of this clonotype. DNA for the CDR3: TGTGCCAGCACCGGGACCGTTAACACTGAAGCTTTCTTT. Translating gives CASTGTVNTEAFF. The V gene is TRBV12-3 or TRBV12-4, the J gene TRBJ1-1; the D gene is possibly TRBD1 (5 bases). V lost 7 bases and J 2 bases, leaving 11 bases between the germline ends. The length of the CDR3 is 13 residues.

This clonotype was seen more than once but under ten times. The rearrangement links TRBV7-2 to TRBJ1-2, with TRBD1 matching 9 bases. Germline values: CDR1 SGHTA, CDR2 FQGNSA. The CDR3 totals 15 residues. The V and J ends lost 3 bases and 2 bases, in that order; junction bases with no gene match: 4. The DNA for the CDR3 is TGTGCCAGCAGCTTCACGGACAGGGGAAACTATGGCTACACCTTC. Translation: CASSFTDRGNYGYTF.

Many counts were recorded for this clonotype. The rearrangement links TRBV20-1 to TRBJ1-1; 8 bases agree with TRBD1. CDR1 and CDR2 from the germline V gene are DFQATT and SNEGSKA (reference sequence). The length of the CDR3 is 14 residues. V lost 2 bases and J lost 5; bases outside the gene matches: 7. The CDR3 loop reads CSARPDRGWTEAFF. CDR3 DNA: TGCAGTGCTAGACCCGACAGGGGATGGACTGAAGCTTTCTTT.

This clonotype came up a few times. CDR3 sequence (DNA): TGTGCCAGCAGCTCCGGCAGGAGAAGGGGCTACGAGCAGTACGTC. Protein product: CASSSGRRRGYEQYV. V is TRBV5-5 and J is TRBJ2-7; D might be TRBD1 (5 bases). Germline V gene data show CDR1 as SGHKS and CDR2 as YYEKEE (reference sequence). This CDR3 is 15 amino acids long. V was pared by 3 bases and J by 3 bases, with 16 bases between.

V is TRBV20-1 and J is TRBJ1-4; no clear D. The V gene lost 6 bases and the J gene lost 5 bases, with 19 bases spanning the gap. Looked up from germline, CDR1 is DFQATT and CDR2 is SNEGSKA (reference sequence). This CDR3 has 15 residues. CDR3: CSARPPATVNEKLFF. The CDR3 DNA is TGCAGTGCAAGACCCCCGGCTACTGTGAATGAAAAACTGTTTTTT.